This TCR beta chain was recovered during a study of T cells after yellow fever vaccination. Template-switching 5'RACE yielded the TCR cDNA; a universal primer site and UMIs were added in the process. TCRdb re-called the 5' RACE reads with MiXCR, one entry per CDR3 protein. The sample yields about 370,000 distinct CDR3 sequences, approximately 10% seen once. In regard to this clonotype: Antigen specificity is unknown.

Study-level points and caveats: At approximately 96% for CD4 and about 87% for CD8, most primary-vaccination clones showed up again after the booster.

Material: PBMCs, obtained on the day of the first yellow fever vaccination. This TCR was recovered from a man between 18 and 29 years old who received the YFV17D yellow fever vaccine.

CDR3 protein: CASSRPDRANDYGYTF. The CDR3 region has the DNA TGTGCCAGCAGCCGACCGGACAGGGCTAATGACTATGGCTACACCTTC. This chain uses TRBV6-5 with TRBJ1-2; 8 bases line up with TRBD1. The CDR3 loop spans 16 amino acids. Per germline, CDR1 MNHEY and CDR2 SVGAGI. V lost 6 bases, J lost 3 bases, and 12 bases stayed unmatched.